What follows is one T cell receptor (beta chain) and its context. No antigen is known for it. The TCR beta CDR3 regions underwent amplification using RNA transcripts as the source. Carried out on the TCR CDR3, a first-round RT-PCR used the HTBI primer set. From the multiplex PCR reads, TCRdb called clonotypes with MiXCR, one entry per CDR3 protein. The sample holds roughly 500,000 distinct CDR3 sequences, 46% seen once. Uncontrolled infection, other autoimmune disease, pregnancy or lactation excluded patients. This entry belongs to a study of T cells in Graves' hyperthyroidism and ophthalmopathy. Study-wide points: Model-based prediction identified ophthalmopathy a median about 6 months prior to its onset.

This CDR3 contains 10 residues. CDR1 and CDR2 from the germline V gene are SGDLS and YYNGEE. V gave up 2 bases and J gave up 12 bases, with 8 bases separating them. This sequence was found in an adult woman with Graves' disease, either hyperthyroidism or ophthalmopathy (not recorded which). Sequencing input: peripheral blood or thyroid tissue (not recorded which). The chain links TRBV9 to TRBJ1-1; weak D call: TRBD1 (5 bases). The CDR3 coding sequence is TGTGCCAGCAGCGTGGGGGGGACTTTCTTT. It encodes CASSVGGTFF. Full variable domain (missing parts from reference TRBV9 and TRBJ1-1): DSGVTQTPKHLITATGQRVTLRCSPRSGDLSVYWYQQSLDQGLQFLIQYYNGEERAKGNILERFSAQQFPDLHSELNLSSLELGDSALYFCASSVGGTFFGQGTRLTVV.